The 24 T cell receptor beta chains below were found in one sample sequenced in a study of blood T cells in healthy people across ages. Combining a sample-barcoded 5' primer with a J-beta primer mix, a second PCR ran for roughly 7 to 12 cycles. TCRdb processed the 5' RACE reads anew with MiXCR; each CDR3 protein has one entry. The table has about 930,000 distinct CDR3 sequences, about 29% seen once. These sequences were also reported in another study, on T cells of mothers and their children.

The sequenced sample consisted of blood. The receptors shown here come from a woman in her thirties or forties in good health.

The J gene is TRBJ1-2, the V gene TRBV5-1; D not certain. The CDR3 is made up of 15 amino acids. Per germline, CDR1 SGHRS and CDR2 YFSETQ. The ends were cut back, 0 bases at V and 7 bases at J, with 16 bases in the middle. CDR3 protein: CASSLAQPDQTGYTF. CDR3 coding DNA: TGCGCCAGCAGCTTGGCCCAACCCGACCAAACTGGCTACACCTTC.

The genes are TRBV5-1 and TRBJ2-5; TRBD1 is a possible D gene (6 bases). V shed 0 bases and J shed 5 bases, with 14 bases lying between them. Germline-derived CDR1 and CDR2 are SGHRS and YFSETQ. CDR3 length equals 15 residues. CDR3 sequence reads: CASSLAQGSGETQYF. Here the CDR3 DNA reads TGCGCCAGCAGCTTGGCCCAGGGGTCGGGTGAGACCCAGTACTTC.

The chain's CDR3 is CSANPSVGVSTEAFF. In DNA form, the CDR3 reads TGCAGTGCTAACCCCTCCGTTGGTGTGAGCACTGAAGCTTTCTTT. V gene TRBV20-1 combines with J gene TRBJ1-1; no definite D call. In germline, CDR1 is DFQATT, CDR2 SNEGSKA (reference sequence). The V gene lost 4 bases and the J gene lost 4 bases, with 19 bases spanning the gap. This CDR3 has 15 residues.

This clonotype has only a few counts. The chain links TRBV30 to TRBJ2-7, with D maybe TRBD1 (7 bases). CDR3 length: 13 residues. Trimming cost V 8 bases and J 5 bases, with 19 bases left between them. Per germline, CDR1 GTSNPN and CDR2 SVGIG (reference sequence). This chain's CDR3 is CAQIPRGANEQYF. For the CDR3, the DNA is TGTGCCCAGATACCCAGGGGGGCGAACGAGCAGTACTTC.

The CDR3 DNA is TGTGCCACTCAAATGGAGGGGAGTTCCTACAATGAGCAGTTCTTC. Translating it yields CATQMEGSSYNEQFF. The V call is TRBV19, the J call TRBJ2-1; D is possibly TRBD2 (6 bases). The CDR3 has 15 residues. The V end lost 10 bases, the J end lost 1 base, and 17 bases lay between the germline ends. Germline values: CDR1 LNHDA, CDR2 SQIVND (reference sequence).

The sample holds many counts of this clonotype. Written as DNA, the CDR3 is TGTGCCAGCAGCCCAAAGACCTCTGGGGCCAACGTCCTGACTTTC. Translated, it gives CASSPKTSGANVLTF. The rearrangement joins TRBV7-3 to TRBJ2-6; D not certain. Trimming took off 5 bases at V and 0 bases at J, with 8 bases between the two ends. The CDR3 sequence is 15 residues long. In germline, CDR1 is SGHTA, CDR2 FQGTGA. Drawing the rest from reference TRBV7-3 and TRBJ2-6, the complete variable domain is GAGVSQTPSNKVTEKGKYVELRCDPISGHTALYWYRQSLGQGPEFLIYFQGTGAADDSGLPNDRFFAVRPEGSVSTLKIQRTERGDSAVYLCASSPKTSGANVLTFGAGSRLTVL.

This clonotype was seen a handful of times. The gene calls are TRBV12-5 and TRBJ2-5, with no clear D. This CDR3 region has 13 residues. Germline CDR1 is LGHNT and CDR2 is FRNRAP. V lost 2 bases and J 2 bases, leaving 6 bases between the germline ends. The CDR3 loop is CASGLWGQETQYF. CDR3 DNA: TGTGCTAGTGGTTTGTGGGGTCAAGAGACCCAGTACTTC.

This chain links TRBV24-1 with TRBJ2-3; TRBD1 or TRBD2 may be the D gene (6 bases each). V gave up 6 bases and J gave up 6 bases, with 15 bases separating them. The CDR3 extends over 14 amino acids. CDR1 is KGHDR and CDR2 is SFDVKD in the germline V gene. The CDR3 spells CATSHVGGVDTQYF. In DNA form, the CDR3 reads TGTGCCACCAGTCATGTGGGGGGCGTGGATACGCAGTATTTT.

This clonotype was counted many times. The rearrangement joins TRBV4-2 to TRBJ2-7; D gene uncertain. The germline CDR1 and CDR2 sequences are LGHNA and YNFKEQ. V was trimmed by 2 bases and J by 7 bases, leaving 15 bases between them. The CDR3 consists of 14 residues. Here the CDR3 reads CASSQMLEASEQYF. CDR3 nucleotide sequence: TGTGCCAGCAGCCAAATGCTAGAGGCTAGTGAGCAGTACTTC.

Ten or more counts support this clonotype. The rearrangement links TRBV9 to TRBJ2-2, with D tentatively TRBD1 (5 bases). The V end was cut by 4 bases, the J end by 1 base, with 11 bases between. The CDR3 is 15 amino acids. The germline CDR1 and CDR2 sequences are SGDLS and YYNGEE. The CDR3, as DNA: TGTGCCAGCAGCCCCGGACAAGAGAACACCGGGGAGCTGTTTTTT. It encodes CASSPGQENTGELFF.

This clonotype has a handful of counts. The genes are TRBV9 and TRBJ2-5, with 9 positions matching TRBD2. The CDR3 covers 16 residues. With V trimmed by 1 base and J by 5 bases, 9 bases remained unmatched. Germline values: CDR1 SGDLS, CDR2 YYNGEE. The CDR3 DNA follows: TGTGCCAGCAGCGTATCGTCGGCGGGGGGGCGGGAGACCCAGTACTTC. Translated, it gives CASSVSSAGGRETQYF.

This clonotype was seen a few times. This chain joins TRBV12-3 or TRBV12-4 and TRBJ2-1, with D perhaps assigned TRBD1 or TRBD2 (6 bases each). This CDR3 region has 15 residues. Trimming took off 6 bases at V and 8 bases at J, with 20 bases between the two ends. This CDR3 is CASSPGGKSVYEQFF. The CDR3 nucleotides read TGTGCCAGCAGCCCCGGGGGCAAATCCGTCTATGAGCAGTTCTTC.

This sequence joins TRBV5-1 and TRBJ2-3, with 7 bases identical to TRBD1. Germline CDR1 and CDR2: SGHRS and YFSETQ. V gave up 0 bases and J gave up 9 bases; unmatched junction bases: 7. The CDR3 covers 14 residues. In nucleotides, the CDR3 is TGCGCCAGCAGCTTGGACATCCTACAGGGGACGCAGTATTTT. This gives the protein CASSLDILQGTQYF.

This chain joins TRBV28 and TRBJ2-1; D is perhaps TRBD2 (7 bases). Trimming shortened V by 2 bases and J by 10 bases, and 18 bases separated the two germline ends. CDR1 and CDR2 (germline): MDHEN, SYDVKM. The CDR3 consists of 15 residues. CDR3 loop: CASSLLAASRGEQFF. Here the CDR3 DNA reads TGTGCCAGCAGTTTACTAGCGGCCAGTAGGGGGGAGCAGTTCTTC.

This clonotype was recorded a few times. The chain employs TRBV28 and TRBJ1-4; the D gene is possibly TRBD1 (5 bases). This CDR3 is built from 14 residues. V was cut by 7 bases and J by 5 bases, with 14 bases left in between. Germline loops: CDR1 MDHEN, CDR2 SYDVKM. The CDR3 region has the DNA TGTGCCAGCACCTCCGGGACGGTGAATGAAAAACTGTTTTTT. It codes for CASTSGTVNEKLFF.

The chain recombines TRBV20-1 with TRBJ2-3; D unclear. The length of the CDR3 is 13 residues. V lost 5 bases and J lost 0, with 9 bases in between. Germline CDR1 and CDR2: DFQATT and SNEGSKA (reference sequence). The CDR3 reads CSAPELSTDTQYF. DNA for the CDR3: TGCAGTGCTCCCGAATTAAGCACAGATACGCAGTATTTT.

A note on this clonotype: The germline gene is not matched at one end of the junction; a read error may be the cause. V and J are TRBV5-1 and TRBJ1-1; the match to TRBD1 covers 8 bases. CDR3 length: 14 amino acids. Germline lookup yields CDR1 SGHRS and CDR2 YFSETQ. CDR3: CTSSSLTGGTEAFF. CDR3 DNA: TGCACCAGCAGCTCTCTAACAGGGGGCACTGAAGCTTTCTTT.

This clonotype was detected only a few times. The rearrangement joins TRBV28 to TRBJ1-6; D is perhaps TRBD1 (6 bases). Trimming pared 6 bases from V and 8 bases from J, leaving 14 bases between. The CDR3 totals 14 residues. CDR1 is MDHEN, CDR2 SYDVKM, per germline. The CDR3 coding sequence is TGTGCCAGCAGACCTGGGACACGGGATTCACCCCTCCACTTT. Its translation: CASRPGTRDSPLHF.

This sequence joins TRBV6-6 and TRBJ2-1, with 7 nucleotides matching TRBD1. Germline CDR1 MNHNY, CDR2 SVGAGI (reference sequence). V lost 0 bases, J lost 8 bases, and 7 bases stayed unmatched. CDR3 length: 15 amino acids. CDR3 bases: TGTGCCAGCAGTTACTCGGCAGGGGGTACGCATGAGCAGTTCTTC. This encodes CASSYSAGGTHEQFF.

This clonotype was seen only a few times. An end of the junction does not agree with germline; a read error may underlie this. The V and J genes are TRBV7-3 and TRBJ1-2; TRBD1 is a possible D gene (5 bases). This CDR3 spans 15 amino acids. In germline, CDR1 is SGHTA, CDR2 FQGTGA. The CDR3 loop reads CAGSLSGEGSYGYTF. The CDR3 DNA is TGTGCCGGCAGCTTAAGCGGGGAGGGGAGTTATGGCTACACCTTC.

A note on this clonotype: At one of its ends the junction is not consistent with the germline gene, which may arise from a read error. This chain joins TRBV28 and TRBJ2-5; 8 bases are shared with TRBD2. This CDR3 has 16 residues. Germline values: CDR1 MDHEN, CDR2 SYDVKM. In DNA form, the CDR3 reads TGTGCCGGCAGCCCCGGGGGGGCAGGGCCCCAAGAGACCCAGTACTTC. Encoded protein: CAGSPGGAGPQETQYF.

The gene calls are TRBV7-2 and TRBJ1-1; no firm D call. V was clipped by 0 bases and J by 11 bases, with 13 bases between them. Germline V gene lookup returns CDR1 SGHTA and CDR2 FQGNSA. The CDR3 is 13 residues long. The CDR3 coding sequence is TGTGCCAGCAGCTTAGCTCTCTCCATGGGGGCTTTCTTT. Amino acids: CASSLALSMGAFF.

This chain uses TRBV29-1 with TRBJ1-5, with unresolved D. Germline CDR1 and CDR2: SQVTM and ANQGSEA. The CDR3 has 14 amino acids. V lost 6 bases, J lost 2 bases, and 14 bases lay in between. In DNA form, the CDR3 reads TGCAGCGTACCCGCCGGAGTAGGCAATCAGCCCCAGCATTTT. It translates to CSVPAGVGNQPQHF.

This clonotype was counted many times. The chain is built from TRBV27 and TRBJ2-7, with 7 bases lining up with TRBD1. The junction had 8 bases not matched to a gene; V was cut back by 5 bases and J by 4 bases. This CDR3 has 14 residues. CDR1 and CDR2 from the germline V gene are MNHEY and SMNVEV (reference sequence). The CDR3 coding sequence is TGTGCCAGCAGTCTACAGGGGATGCGGTACGAGCAGTACTTC. Translation: CASSLQGMRYEQYF.